This entry concerns a single TCR beta chain. These data belong to a study of blood T cell repertoires in COVID-19. Study background: The samples span acute and convalescent COVID-19 from the United States, Italy and Spain. The cDNA or gDNA used as material had been derived from T cells, B-cell-depleted T cells, or PBMCs.

Authors' methods: Amplification with reference gene primers provided the estimates of nucleated cell counts. Sequencing was performed with immunoSEQ multiplex PCR; in TCRdb, only in-frame clones are kept and a portion is missing. V and J calls and clone size follow that table, whereas D and trimming were derived from the DNA. In the table there are about 55,000 clones, 70% to 85% of which are singletons. The CDR3 extends over 13 amino acids. Germline CDR1 reads SNHLY; CDR2 reads FYNNEI. V lost 8 bases to trimming and J lost 4 bases, with 14 bases between them. The Seattle patients, enrolled during active infection, were followed longitudinally.

This chain links TRBV2 with TRBJ2-5, with D tentatively TRBD2 (6 bases). This TCR derives from a man older than 75 with COVID-19, enrolled during active disease. The sequenced sample was peripheral blood. In DNA form, the CDR3 reads TGTGCCAGCGCGGGACCCCTTGGAGAGACCCAGTACTTC. Translating it yields CASAGPLGETQYF. Combining the CDR3 with reference TRBV2 and TRBJ2-5 gives the whole variable domain EPEVTQTPSHQVTQMGQEVILRCVPISNHLYFYWYRQILGQKVEFLVSFYNNEISEKSEIFDDQFSVERPDGSNFTLKIRSTKLEDSAMYFCASAGPLGETQYFGPGTRLLVL.